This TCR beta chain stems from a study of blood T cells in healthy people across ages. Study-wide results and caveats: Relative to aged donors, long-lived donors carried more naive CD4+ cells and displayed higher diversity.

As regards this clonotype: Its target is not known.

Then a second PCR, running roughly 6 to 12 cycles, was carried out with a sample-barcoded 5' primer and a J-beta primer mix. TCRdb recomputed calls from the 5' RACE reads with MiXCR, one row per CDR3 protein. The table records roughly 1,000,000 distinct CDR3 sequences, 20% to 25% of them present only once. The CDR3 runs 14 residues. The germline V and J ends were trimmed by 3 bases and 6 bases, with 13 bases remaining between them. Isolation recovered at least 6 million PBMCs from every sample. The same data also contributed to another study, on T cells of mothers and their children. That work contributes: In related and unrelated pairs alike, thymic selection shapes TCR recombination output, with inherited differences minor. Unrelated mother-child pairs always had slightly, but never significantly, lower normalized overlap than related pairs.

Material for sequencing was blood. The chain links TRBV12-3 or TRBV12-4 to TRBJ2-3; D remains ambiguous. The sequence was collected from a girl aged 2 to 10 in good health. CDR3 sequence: CASSFWSPRDTQYF. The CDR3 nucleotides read TGTGCCAGCAGTTTTTGGTCCCCTCGGGATACGCAGTATTTT.